Listed here are 14 T cell receptor beta chains from one sample, sequenced in a study of cytomegalovirus exposure and HLA in healthy donors. The PCR used 60 Vbeta and 13 Jbeta primers. The protocol was immunoSEQ multiplex PCR, while the TCRdb copy is restricted to in-frame clones and leaves out a portion. This table has about 200,000 clones, 86% appearing once. The sequencing input was PBMCs. These receptors originate from a woman younger than 45 in good health and CMV-seronegative.

This chain connects TRBV10-3 to TRBJ2-5; D is possibly TRBD2 (5 bases). CDR3 length: 13 residues. V lost 8 bases and J 3 bases, leaving 13 bases between the germline ends. Germline CDR1 ENHRY, CDR2 SYGVKD. The CDR3 is CAIGRLWEETQYF. CDR3 DNA sequence: TGTGCCATCGGGAGACTTTGGGAAGAGACCCAGTACTTC.

A few counts support this clone. The V and J genes are TRBV5-1 and TRBJ1-1; 9 bases align to TRBD1. CDR3 size: 14 residues. With 5 bases clipped from V and 5 bases from J, the junction kept 7 bases outside the gene matches. Germline V gene data show CDR1 as SGHRS and CDR2 as YFSETQ. CDR3 sequence: CASRPTGGRTEAFF. CDR3 DNA sequence: TGCGCCAGCAGACCTACAGGGGGCCGGACTGAAGCTTTCTTT.

The genes are TRBV28 and TRBJ2-3, with TRBD1 as a possible D gene (6 bases). CDR3 length equals 13 residues. Trimming removed 11 bases at V and 6 bases at J, with 18 bases between. CDR1 MDHEN and CDR2 SYDVKM come from the germline V gene. CDR3 nucleotides: TGTGCCGGAAAACCACAGGGCGTGGATACGCAGTATTTT. It specifies CAGKPQGVDTQYF.

The chain employs TRBV9 and TRBJ2-3; the match to TRBD2 covers 7 bases. The CDR3 spans 14 residues. Germline V gene sequence: CDR1 SGDLS, CDR2 YYNGEE. V shed 5 bases, J shed 4 bases, and the junction held 7 bases outside the gene matches. CDR3 sequence (DNA): TGTGCCAGCAGTCTTAGCGGGTCCGCAGATACGCAGTATTTT. This sequence encodes CASSLSGSADTQYF.

J is TRBJ2-1 and V is TRBV9; a weak D match, TRBD2 (6 bases). Per germline, CDR1 SGDLS and CDR2 YYNGEE. This CDR3 is 15 amino acids long. V was trimmed by 3 bases and J by 1 base, leaving 11 bases between them. The CDR3 loop reads CASSAGGKSYNEQFF. The CDR3 DNA is TGTGCCAGCAGCGCCGGCGGGAAGTCCTACAATGAGCAGTTCTTC.

V usage is TRBV29-1 and J usage is TRBJ2-1, with 7 bases that match TRBD1. This CDR3 contains 14 residues. CDR1 is SQVTM, CDR2 ANQGSEA, per germline. J lost 1 base, V lost 6 bases, and 6 bases had no gene match. The CDR3: CSVEHRGSYNEQFF. In DNA form, the CDR3 reads TGCAGCGTGGAACACAGGGGTTCCTACAATGAGCAGTTCTTC.

This clone occurred once. The chain couples TRBV29-1 to TRBJ2-2; 7 bases fit TRBD1. Germline CDR1 reads SQVTM; CDR2 reads ANQGSEA. V gave up 2 bases and J gave up 3 bases; unmatched junction bases: 0. CDR3 length: 13 amino acids. CDR3 residues: CSVEQGDTGELFF. The CDR3 nucleotides are TGCAGCGTTGAACAGGGGGACACCGGGGAGCTGTTTTTT.

The CDR3 protein is CASSTTVGFYAGEVYNEQFF. CDR3 coding DNA: TGTGCCAGCAGTACCACCGTGGGTTTTTACGCGGGAGAGGTTTACAATGAGCAGTTCTTC. J is TRBJ2-1 and V is TRBV27, with 7 bases aligning to TRBD2. The V gene end was trimmed by 5 bases and the J gene end by 4 bases; junction bases not matched to a gene: 23. The CDR3 is 20 residues long. Germline V gene lookup returns CDR1 MNHEY and CDR2 SMNVEV (reference sequence).

The chain recombines TRBV5-1 with TRBJ2-7; D is possibly TRBD1 (6 bases). The length of the CDR3 is 13 residues. CDR1 SGHRS and CDR2 YFSETQ come from the germline V gene. The V end lost 2 bases, the J end lost 4 bases, and 10 bases lay between the germline ends. DNA for the CDR3: TGCGCCAGCAGCTTCACAGGGTTGTACGAGCAGTACTTC. Protein product: CASSFTGLYEQYF.

The V gene is TRBV19, the J gene TRBJ1-1, with D maybe TRBD1 (5 bases). V lost 3 bases and J lost 2, with 16 bases in between. CDR1 and CDR2 (germline): LNHDA, SQIVND (reference sequence). The CDR3 contains 16 residues. The CDR3 DNA sequence: TGTGCCAGTAGTATCTCTTGGCGGGACCGTAACACTGAAGCTTTCTTT. Amino acids: CASSISWRDRNTEAFF. The whole variable domain, remainder taken from reference TRBV19 and TRBJ1-1, is DGGITQSPKYLFRKEGQNVTLSCEQNLNHDAMYWYRQDPGQGLRLIYYSQIVNDFQKGDIAEGYSVSREKKESFPLTVTSAQKNPTAFYLCASSISWRDRNTEAFFGQGTRLTVV.

The chain has TRBV29-1 and TRBJ2-3; TRBD2 matches at 10 bases. Per germline, CDR1 SQVTM and CDR2 ANQGSEA. V was clipped by 7 bases and J by 3 bases; unmatched bases: 7. The CDR3 is 14 amino acids. The CDR3 reads CSAPGLAPTDTQYF. The CDR3 DNA reads as TGCAGCGCCCCGGGACTAGCGCCTACAGATACGCAGTATTTT.

V gene TRBV10-1 combines with J gene TRBJ2-5; 7 nucleotides match TRBD1. Matching the DNA end better, TRBJ2-7 makes the J call doubtful. Germline CDR1 WNHNN, CDR2 SYGVQD (reference sequence). This CDR3 region has 13 residues. The CDR3, as DNA: TGCGCCAGCTCACCGGGACAGCTCTACGAGCAGTACTTC. It specifies CASSPGQLYEQYF.

The rearrangement links TRBV10-3 to TRBJ1-5; 7 bases are a match to TRBD1. CDR1 is ENHRY and CDR2 is SYGVKD in the germline V gene. The CDR3 has 18 amino acids. Trimming took 2 bases from V and 2 from J; bases not matched to a gene: 12. As DNA, the CDR3 is TGTGCCATCAGTGAGACCAATCCCCGGGACAGAGGCAATCAGCCCCAGCATTTT. This codes for CAISETNPRDRGNQPQHF.

The V and J genes are TRBV29-1 and TRBJ2-5; TRBD1 agrees at 8 bases. The DNA end is a closer match to TRBJ2-7, so the J assignment may be wrong. Germline V gene data show CDR1 as SQVTM and CDR2 as ANQGSEA. This CDR3 spans 13 amino acids. CDR3 residues: CSVGTGTTYEQYF. The CDR3 DNA reads as TGCAGCGTCGGGACAGGCACTACCTACGAGCAGTACTTC.